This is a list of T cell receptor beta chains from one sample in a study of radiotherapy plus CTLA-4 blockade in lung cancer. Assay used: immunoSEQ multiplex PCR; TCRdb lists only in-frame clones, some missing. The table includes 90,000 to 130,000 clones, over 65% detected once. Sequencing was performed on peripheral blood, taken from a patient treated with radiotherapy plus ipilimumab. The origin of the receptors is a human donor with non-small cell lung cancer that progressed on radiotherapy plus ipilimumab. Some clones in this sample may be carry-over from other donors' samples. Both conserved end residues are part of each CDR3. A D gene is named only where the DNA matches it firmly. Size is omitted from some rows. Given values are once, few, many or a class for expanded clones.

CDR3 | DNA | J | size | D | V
CASRSESSGNTIYF | TGTGCCAGCAGATCAGAGAGCTCTGGAAACACCATATATTTT | TRBJ1-3 | - | - | TRBV2
CASSPFRDRRNTEAFF | TGTGCCAGCAGCCCATTCCGGGACAGGCGAAACACTGAAGCTTTCTTT | TRBJ1-1 | - | TRBD1 | TRBV7-2
CASTFLSRSSTDTQYF | TGTGCCAGCACCTTTTTATCCAGATCTAGCACAGATACGCAGTATTTT | TRBJ2-3 | once | - | TRBV5-6
CASSQGRAGDTDTQYF | TGCGCCAGCAGCCAAGGGCGAGCGGGGGACACAGATACGCAGTATTTT | TRBJ2-3 | - | TRBD2 | TRBV4-1
CSVPARGLYNEQFF | TGCAGCGTACCCGCCAGGGGCTTGTACAATGAGCAGTTCTTC | TRBJ2-1 | - | - | TRBV29-1
CASSHLLGQGMGTDTQYF | TGCGCCAGCAGTCACCTCCTTGGGCAGGGGATGGGCACAGATACGCAGTATTTT | TRBJ2-3 | - | - | TRBV23-1
CASSTAGGRGNQPQHF | TGTGCCAGCAGCACAGCTGGGGGCAGGGGCAATCAGCCCCAGCATTTT | TRBJ1-5 | - | - | TRBV11-2
CASSQWPVNRPQHF | TGTGCCAGCAGCCAATGGCCCGTTAATCGGCCCCAGCATTTT | TRBJ1-5 | - | - | TRBV16
CASSRFMLGAGETQYF | TGCGCCAGCAGCCGCTTTATGCTGGGGGCCGGGGAGACCCAGTACTTC | TRBJ2-5 | - | - | TRBV5-1
CASTEGSSTQYF | TGTGCCAGCACCGAAGGCTCCTCGACGCAGTACTTC | TRBJ2-7 | - | - | TRBV4-2
CASSTLNSPLHF | TGTGCCAGCAGCACTCTGAATTCACCCCTCCACTTT | TRBJ1-6 | - | - | TRBV5-4
CASSIWGMYSNQPQHF | TGTGCCAGTAGTATCTGGGGGATGTATAGCAATCAGCCCCAGCATTTT | TRBJ1-5 | - | - | TRBV19
CASSSMTGTDTGELFF | TGCGCCAGCAGCTCCATGACAGGGACGGACACCGGGGAGCTGTTTTTT | TRBJ2-2 | - | TRBD1 | TRBV5-1
CASSQDPAGGRDTQYF | TGCGCCAGCAGCCAAGATCCAGCGGGGGGGCGAGATACGCAGTATTTT | TRBJ2-3 | - | TRBD2 | TRBV4-3
CASSSQRDQGAVGYTF | TGTGCCAGCAGTTCCCAACGTGACCAGGGGGCGGTTGGCTACACCTTC | TRBJ1-2 | - | TRBD1 | TRBV7-9
CASSLLPSGGAETQYF | TGTGCCAGCAGTTTATTACCTAGCGGGGGGGCCGAGACCCAGTACTTC | TRBJ2-5 | - | TRBD2 | TRBV27
CASGGHQNTEAFF | TGTGCCAGCGGGGGACATCAGAACACTGAAGCTTTCTTT | TRBJ1-1 | few | - | TRBV7-2
CSVVRGVFYNEQFF | TGCAGCGTTGTCCGGGGAGTTTTTTACAATGAGCAGTTCTTC | TRBJ2-1 | - | - | TRBV29-1
CASGLLTGYGGNQPQHF | TGTGCTAGTGGTTTGTTAACAGGGTATGGTGGCAATCAGCCCCAGCATTTT | TRBJ1-5 | many | - | TRBV12-5
CASRPGTGGNTIYF | TGTGCCAGCAGACCCGGGACAGGTGGAAACACCATATATTTT | TRBJ1-3 | few | TRBD1 | TRBV6-5
CASSFLAGGDTGELFF | TGTGCCAGCAGTTTTCTTGCGGGGGGAGACACCGGGGAGCTGTTTTTT | TRBJ2-2 | - | TRBD2 | TRBV28
CAWGPGLYNSPLHF | TGTGCCTGGGGACCGGGACTGTATAATTCACCCCTCCACTTT | TRBJ1-6 | - | - | TRBV30
CASSLRDTSWGYTF | TGTGCCAGCAGCTTGCGGGACACCTCTTGGGGCTACACCTTC | TRBJ1-2 | - | - | TRBV5-5
CAISTTREYNEQFF | TGTGCCATCAGCACGACTAGGGAATACAATGAGCAGTTCTTC | TRBJ2-1 | - | - | TRBV10-3
CASSQYWAVQPQHF | TGCGCCAGCAGCCAATATTGGGCAGTTCAGCCCCAGCATTTT | TRBJ1-5 | - | - | TRBV4-3
CASSPPGTGKTEAFF | TGTGCCAGCAGTCCCCCGGGGACAGGGAAAACTGAAGCTTTCTTT | TRBJ1-1 | - | TRBD1 | TRBV6-6
CASSLDLRTSIYNEQFF | TGTGCCAGCAGTTTGGACCTCAGGACTAGCATATACAATGAGCAGTTCTTC | TRBJ2-1 | - | TRBD2 | TRBV27
CASSTNSGNTIYF | TGTGCCAGCAGTACAAACTCTGGAAACACCATATATTTT | TRBJ1-3 | few | - | TRBV28
CASSQVGGVIGTDTQYF | TGTGCCAGCAGCCAAGTAGGGGGGGTAATCGGCACAGATACGCAGTATTTT | TRBJ2-3 | once | - | TRBV14
CSVGGQTGGFQTQYF | TGCAGCGTTGGGGGACAGACAGGGGGCTTTCAGACCCAGTACTTC | TRBJ2-5 | - | TRBD1 | TRBV29-1
CATTKTVRSPLHF | TGTGCCACTACGAAGACGGTGAGATCACCCCTCCACTTT | TRBJ1-6 | - | - | TRBV21-1
CSVDSAASYTF | TGCAGCGTTGATTCTGCTGCCAGCTACACCTTC | TRBJ1-2 | - | - | TRBV29-1
CASSPKGGIGNTIYF | TGTGCCAGCTCACCCAAAGGGGGGATTGGAAACACCATATATTTT | TRBJ1-3 | - | - | TRBV18
CASRSYRAGNTGELFF | TGTGCCAGCAGGTCCTACAGGGCCGGGAACACCGGGGAGCTGTTTTTT | TRBJ2-2 | - | - | TRBV27
CASSYLGNSPLHF | TGTGCCAGCAGTTACTTGGGAAATTCACCCCTCCACTTT | TRBJ1-6 | - | - | TRBV6-6
CASSHLGQGSYEQYF | TGCGCCAGCAGCCACCTGGGACAGGGGTCCTACGAGCAGTACTTC | TRBJ2-7 | - | TRBD1 | TRBV5-1
CASSLAGQGADTQYF | TGTGCCAGCAGCTTAGCGGGACAGGGGGCAGATACGCAGTATTTT | TRBJ2-3 | - | TRBD1 | TRBV7-9
CASSPGLRSGNTIYF | TGTGCCAGCAGTCCAGGACTCCGTTCTGGAAACACCATATATTTT | TRBJ1-3 | - | - | TRBV2
CASSQDQGYGYTF | TGCGCCAGCAGCCAAGATCAGGGGTATGGCTACACCTTC | TRBJ1-2 | once | - | TRBV4-3
CATHPWQSGSPLHF | TGTGCCACTCACCCTTGGCAGTCCGGATCACCCCTCCACTTT | TRBJ1-6 | - | - | TRBV10-3